This T cell receptor beta chain is from a study of human T cells and chemical hapten exposure. TCRdb used MiXCR to reprocess the RACE reads, holding one entry per CDR3 protein. The sample contains approximately 89,000 distinct CDR3 sequences, roughly 10% of which appear only once. The time point here: patch test 2, 6 weeks after DPC sensitization. Treatment in this sample: therapeutic diphenylcyclopropenone sensitization with weekly scalp DPC. The table lists this clonotype with many counts. The material sequenced was whole blood, taken in connection with sensitization to the hapten diphenylcyclopropenone (DPC). The source is a woman aged 25 to 39 with alopecia areata. Some clones in this sample may be carry-over from other donors' samples.

CDR3 coding DNA: TGTGCCAGCACCAGTGGAAGAAGCGAGGGCGGGGAGCTGTTTTTT. Protein: CASTSGRSEGGELFF. This rearrangement joins TRBV2 to TRBJ2-2; perhaps TRBD2 as D (5 bases). The germline V and J ends were trimmed by 7 bases and 7 bases, with 19 bases remaining between them. Germline V gene sequence: CDR1 SNHLY, CDR2 FYNNEI. CDR3 size: 15 residues. The whole variable domain, remainder taken from reference TRBV2 and TRBJ2-2, is EPEVTQTPSHQVTQMGQEVILRCVPISNHLYFYWYRQILGQKVEFLVSFYNNEISEKSEIFDDQFSVERPDGSNFTLKIRSTKLEDSAMYFCASTSGRSEGGELFFGEGSRLTVL.